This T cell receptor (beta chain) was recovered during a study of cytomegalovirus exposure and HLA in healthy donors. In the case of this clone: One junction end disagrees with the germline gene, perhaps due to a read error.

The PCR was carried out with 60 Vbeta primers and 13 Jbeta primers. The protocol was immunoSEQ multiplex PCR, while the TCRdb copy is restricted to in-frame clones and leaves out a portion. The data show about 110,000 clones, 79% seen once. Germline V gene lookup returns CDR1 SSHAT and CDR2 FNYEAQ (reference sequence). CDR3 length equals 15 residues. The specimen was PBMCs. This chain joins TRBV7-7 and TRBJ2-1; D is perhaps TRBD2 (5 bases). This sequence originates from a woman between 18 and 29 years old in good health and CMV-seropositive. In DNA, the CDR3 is TGTGCTAGCAGCCCCAAGGGAGCATCCTACAATGAGCAGTTCTTC. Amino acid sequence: CASSPKGASYNEQFF.